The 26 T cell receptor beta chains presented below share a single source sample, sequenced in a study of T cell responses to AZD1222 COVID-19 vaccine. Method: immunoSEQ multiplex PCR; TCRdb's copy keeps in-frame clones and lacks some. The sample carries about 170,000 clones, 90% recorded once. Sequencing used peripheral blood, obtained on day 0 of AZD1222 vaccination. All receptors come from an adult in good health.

CDR3 DNA sequence: TGTGCCAGCAGCGTAGGTGCCCGACAGGGGAGCTCCTACGAGCAGTACTTC. This codes for CASSVGARQGSSYEQYF. V usage is TRBV9 and J usage is TRBJ2-7, with 8 bases identical to TRBD1. Germline values: CDR1 SGDLS, CDR2 YYNGEE. This CDR3 has 17 residues. The V segment lost 0 bases and the J segment 0 bases; nucleotides outside the gene matches: 8.

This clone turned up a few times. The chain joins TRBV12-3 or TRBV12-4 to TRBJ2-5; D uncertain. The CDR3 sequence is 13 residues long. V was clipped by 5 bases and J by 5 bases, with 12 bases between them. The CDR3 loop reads CASSKTIRETQYF. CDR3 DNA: TGTGCCAGCAGTAAAACAATCCGTGAGACCCAGTACTTC.

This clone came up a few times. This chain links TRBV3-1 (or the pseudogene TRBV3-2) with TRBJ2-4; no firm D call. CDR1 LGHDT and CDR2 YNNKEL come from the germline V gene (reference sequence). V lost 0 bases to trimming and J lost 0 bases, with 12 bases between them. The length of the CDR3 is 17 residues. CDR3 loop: CASSQEMGGIAKNIQYF. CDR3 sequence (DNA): TGTGCCAGCAGCCAAGAGATGGGTGGGATAGCCAAAAACATTCAGTACTTC.

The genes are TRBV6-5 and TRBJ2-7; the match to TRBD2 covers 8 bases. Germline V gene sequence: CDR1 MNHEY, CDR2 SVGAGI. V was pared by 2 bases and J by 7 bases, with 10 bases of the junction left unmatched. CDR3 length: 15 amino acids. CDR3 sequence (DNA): TGTGCCAGCAGTTACAGACCGGGAGGGGCGGGGGAGCAGTACTTC. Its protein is CASSYRPGGAGEQYF.

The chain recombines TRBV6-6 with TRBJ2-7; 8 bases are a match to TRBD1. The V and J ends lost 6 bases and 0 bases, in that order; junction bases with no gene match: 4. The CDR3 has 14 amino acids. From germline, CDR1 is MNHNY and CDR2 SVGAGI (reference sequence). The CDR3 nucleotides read TGTGCCAGCAGCCCCGGGACAGGCTCCTACGAGCAGTACTTC. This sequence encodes CASSPGTGSYEQYF.

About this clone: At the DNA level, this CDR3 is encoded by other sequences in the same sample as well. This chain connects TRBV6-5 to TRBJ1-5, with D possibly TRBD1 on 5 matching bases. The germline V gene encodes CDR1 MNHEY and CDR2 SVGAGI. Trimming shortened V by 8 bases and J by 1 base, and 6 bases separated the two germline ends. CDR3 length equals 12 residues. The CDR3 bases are TGTGCCAGCCGGGGCAGCAATCAGCCCCAGCATTTT. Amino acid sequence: CASRGSNQPQHF.

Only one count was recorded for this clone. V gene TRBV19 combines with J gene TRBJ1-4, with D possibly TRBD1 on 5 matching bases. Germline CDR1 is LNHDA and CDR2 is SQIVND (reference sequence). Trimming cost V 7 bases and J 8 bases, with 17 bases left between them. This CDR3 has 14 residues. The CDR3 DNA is TGTGCCAGTACCCCGGTGGGGGGAGGGGAAAAACTGTTTTTT. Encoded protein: CASTPVGGGEKLFF.

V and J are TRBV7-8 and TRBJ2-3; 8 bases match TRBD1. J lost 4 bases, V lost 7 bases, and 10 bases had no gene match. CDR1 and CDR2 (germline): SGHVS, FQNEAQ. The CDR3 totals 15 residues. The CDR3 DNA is TGTGCCAGCAACACCCTCCAGGGGGCTGCAGATACGCAGTATTTT. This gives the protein CASNTLQGAADTQYF. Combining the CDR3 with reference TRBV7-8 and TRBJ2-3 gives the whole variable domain GAGVSQSPRYKVAKRGQDVALRCDPISGHVSLFWYQQALGQGPEFLTYFQNEAQLDKSGLPSDRFFAERPEGSVSTLKIQRTQQEDSAVYLCASNTLQGAADTQYFGPGTRLTVL.

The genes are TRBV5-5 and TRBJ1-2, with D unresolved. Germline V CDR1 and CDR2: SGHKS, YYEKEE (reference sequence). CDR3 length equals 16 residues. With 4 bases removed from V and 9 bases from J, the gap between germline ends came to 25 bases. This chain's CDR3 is CASSPTESTRQPRYTF. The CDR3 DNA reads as TGTGCCAGCAGCCCTACGGAGAGCACGCGGCAGCCCCGCTACACCTTC.

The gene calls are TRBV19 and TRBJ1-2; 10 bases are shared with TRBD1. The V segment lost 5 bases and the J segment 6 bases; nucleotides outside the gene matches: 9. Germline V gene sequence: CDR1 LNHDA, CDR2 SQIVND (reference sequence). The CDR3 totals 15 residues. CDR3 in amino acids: CASSPRTGGINGYTF. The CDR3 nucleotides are TGTGCCAGTAGTCCCAGGACAGGGGGAATAAATGGCTACACCTTC.

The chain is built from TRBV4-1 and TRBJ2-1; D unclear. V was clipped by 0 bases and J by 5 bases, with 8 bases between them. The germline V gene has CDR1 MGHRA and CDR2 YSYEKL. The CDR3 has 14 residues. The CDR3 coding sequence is TGCGCCAGCAGCCAAGATCAGACCAACAATGAGCAGTTCTTC. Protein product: CASSQDQTNNEQFF.

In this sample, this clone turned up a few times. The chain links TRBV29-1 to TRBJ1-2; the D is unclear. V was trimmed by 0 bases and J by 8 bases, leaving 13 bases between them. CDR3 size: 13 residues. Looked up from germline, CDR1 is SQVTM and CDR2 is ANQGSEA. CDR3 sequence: CSVEDPRGVGYTF. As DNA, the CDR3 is TGCAGCGTTGAAGATCCGCGCGGGGTCGGCTACACCTTC.

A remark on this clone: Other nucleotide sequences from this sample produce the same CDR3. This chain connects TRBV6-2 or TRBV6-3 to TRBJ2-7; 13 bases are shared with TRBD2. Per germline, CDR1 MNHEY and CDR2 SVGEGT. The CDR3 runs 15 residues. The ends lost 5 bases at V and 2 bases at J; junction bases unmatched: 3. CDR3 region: CASSRTSGGTYEQYF. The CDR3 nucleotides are TGTGCCAGCAGTAGGACTAGCGGGGGAACCTACGAGCAGTACTTC.

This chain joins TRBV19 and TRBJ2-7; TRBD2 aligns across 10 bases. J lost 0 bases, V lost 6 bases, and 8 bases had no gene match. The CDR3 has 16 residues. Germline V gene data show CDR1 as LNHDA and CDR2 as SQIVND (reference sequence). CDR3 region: CASSWTSGGDSYEQYF. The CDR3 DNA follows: TGTGCCAGTAGCTGGACTAGCGGAGGAGACTCCTACGAGCAGTACTTC.

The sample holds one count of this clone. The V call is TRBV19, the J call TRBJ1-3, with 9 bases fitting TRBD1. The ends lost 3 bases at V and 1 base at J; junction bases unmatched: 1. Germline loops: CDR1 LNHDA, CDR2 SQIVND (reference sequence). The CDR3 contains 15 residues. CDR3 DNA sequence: TGTGCCAGTAGTATCGGGACAGGGTCTGGAAACACCATATATTTT. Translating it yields CASSIGTGSGNTIYF.

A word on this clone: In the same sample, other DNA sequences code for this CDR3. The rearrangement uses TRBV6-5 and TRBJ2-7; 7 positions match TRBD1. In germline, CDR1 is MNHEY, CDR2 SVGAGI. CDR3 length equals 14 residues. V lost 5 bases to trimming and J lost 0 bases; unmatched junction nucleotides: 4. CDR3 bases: TGTGCCAGCAGTAGGACAGGTACCTCCTACGAGCAGTACTTC. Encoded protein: CASSRTGTSYEQYF.

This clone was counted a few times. The CDR3 loop is CASSVSSGQETQYF. The CDR3 nucleotides are TGCGCCAGCAGTGTATCTAGCGGACAAGAGACCCAGTACTTC. This sequence joins TRBV10-2 and TRBJ2-5, with 7 bases fitting TRBD2. The CDR3 consists of 14 residues. The V and J ends lost 4 bases and 2 bases, in that order; junction bases with no gene match: 4. Per the germline V gene, CDR1 is WSHSY and CDR2 is SAAADI.

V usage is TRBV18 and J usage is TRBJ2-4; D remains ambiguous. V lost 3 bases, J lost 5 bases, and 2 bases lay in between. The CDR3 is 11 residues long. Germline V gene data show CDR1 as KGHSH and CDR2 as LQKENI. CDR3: CASSPENIQYF. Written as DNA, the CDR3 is TGTGCCAGCTCACCGGAAAACATTCAGTACTTC.

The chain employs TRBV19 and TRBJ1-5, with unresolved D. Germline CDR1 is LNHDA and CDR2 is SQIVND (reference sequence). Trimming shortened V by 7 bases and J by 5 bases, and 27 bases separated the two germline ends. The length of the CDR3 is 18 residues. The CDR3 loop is CASTPNPPSGLQHQPQHF. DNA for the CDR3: TGTGCCAGTACCCCCAACCCCCCGTCTGGCCTACAGCATCAGCCCCAGCATTTT.

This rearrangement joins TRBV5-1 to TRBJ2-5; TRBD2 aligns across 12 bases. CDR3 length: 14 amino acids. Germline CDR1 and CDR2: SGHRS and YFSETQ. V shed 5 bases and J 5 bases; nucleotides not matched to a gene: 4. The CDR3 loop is CASRAGTSGETQYF. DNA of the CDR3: TGCGCCAGCAGGGCCGGGACTAGCGGGGAGACCCAGTACTTC.

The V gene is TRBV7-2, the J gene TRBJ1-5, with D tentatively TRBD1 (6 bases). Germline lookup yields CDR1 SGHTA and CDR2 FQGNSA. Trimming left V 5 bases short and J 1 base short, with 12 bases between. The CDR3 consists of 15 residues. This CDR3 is CASSPQGRSNQPQHF. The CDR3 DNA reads TGTGCCAGCAGCCCCCAGGGGAGGAGCAATCAGCCCCAGCATTTT. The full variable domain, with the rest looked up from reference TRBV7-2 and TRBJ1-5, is GAGVSQSPSNKVTEKGKDVELRCDPISGHTALYWYRQSLGQGLEFLIYFQGNSAPDKSGLPSDRFSAERTGGSVSTLTIQRTQQEDSAVYLCASSPQGRSNQPQHFGDGTRLSIL.

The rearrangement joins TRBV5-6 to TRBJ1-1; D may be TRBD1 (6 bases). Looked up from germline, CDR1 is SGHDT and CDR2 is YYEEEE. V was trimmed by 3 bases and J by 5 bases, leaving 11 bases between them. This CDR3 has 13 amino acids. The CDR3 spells CASSYQGRTEAFF. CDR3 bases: TGTGCCAGCAGCTATCAGGGGCGGACTGAAGCTTTCTTT.

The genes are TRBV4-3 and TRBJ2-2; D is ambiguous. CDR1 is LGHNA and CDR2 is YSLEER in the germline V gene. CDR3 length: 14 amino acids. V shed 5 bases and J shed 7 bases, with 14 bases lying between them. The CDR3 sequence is CASSSLTVGGELFF. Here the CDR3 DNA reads TGCGCCAGCAGCTCCCTAACCGTGGGCGGGGAGCTGTTTTTT.

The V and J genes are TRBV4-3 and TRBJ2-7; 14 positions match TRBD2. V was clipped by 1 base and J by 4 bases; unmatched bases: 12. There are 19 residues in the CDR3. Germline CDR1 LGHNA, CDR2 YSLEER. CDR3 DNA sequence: TGCGCCAGCAGCCAAGGAGATATAGGGGGGACTAGCGGGGGATACGAGCAGTACTTC. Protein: CASSQGDIGGTSGGYEQYF.

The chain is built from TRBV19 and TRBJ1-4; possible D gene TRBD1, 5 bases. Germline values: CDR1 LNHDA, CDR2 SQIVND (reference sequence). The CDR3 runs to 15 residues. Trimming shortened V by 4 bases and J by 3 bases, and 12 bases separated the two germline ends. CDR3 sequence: CASSTAGTSNEKLFF. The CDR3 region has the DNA TGTGCCAGTAGTACCGCAGGGACTTCTAATGAAAAACTGTTTTTT.

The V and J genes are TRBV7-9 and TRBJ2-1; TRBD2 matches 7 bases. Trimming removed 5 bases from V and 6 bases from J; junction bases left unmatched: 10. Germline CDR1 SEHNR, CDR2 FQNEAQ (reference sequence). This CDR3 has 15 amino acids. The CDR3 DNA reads TGTGCCAGCAGCGGCGGACTAGGGAAAGGCAATGAGCAGTTCTTC. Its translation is CASSGGLGKGNEQFF.